This T cell receptor beta chain originates from a study of monozygotic twins with cystic fibrosis. Study-wide points: Monozygotic CF twin pairs shared significantly more nucleotide-identical clonotypes than unrelated CF individuals did.

Trimming took 2 bases from V and 8 from J, leaving 7 bases between them. The CDR3 runs to 11 residues. Germline V gene lookup returns CDR1 SGHNT and CDR2 YYREEE (reference sequence). TCRdb's copy holds only in-frame clones and misses some; the assay was immunoSEQ multiplex PCR. The sample consists of some 11,000 clones, roughly 96% of them appearing once. On this clone: Its cognate antigen is unknown.

The sequencing input was blood. The rearrangement joins TRBV5-4 to TRBJ1-2; D is unresolved. The origin of this receptor is a boy aged 10-17 years with cystic fibrosis. CDR3 coding DNA: TGTGCCAGCAGCTTAGGTGAGGGCTACACCTTC. This sequence encodes CASSLGEGYTF.